This is a list of T cell receptor beta chains from one sample in a study of shared clonotypes between healthy human individuals. Repertoires were generated with immunoSEQ multiplex PCR, while TCRdb's copy carries only in-frame clones and drops some. The sample carries around 600,000 clones, about 97% recorded once. Sequenced input: naive CD4+ T cells sorted from blood. Receptor source: a woman in her thirties in good health. The CDR3 runs from the conserved cysteine through the conserved F or W. The D gene is left open where the match is weak. The size of a clone is reported for some rows only, either as once, few or many, or as a class for expanded clones.

j_gene: TRBJ2-3
d_gene: TRBD2
v_gene: TRBV5-1
abundance: .
CDR3nt: TGCGCCAGCAGCCCGGGACTAGCGGGAGTGGTAGATACGCAGTATTTT
CDR3aa: CASSPGLAGVVDTQYF

j_gene: TRBJ2-4
d_gene: TRBD1
v_gene: TRBV28
abundance: .
CDR3nt: TGTGCCAGCAGTTTAGGGACAGAGGGAAACATTCAGTACTTC
CDR3aa: CASSLGTEGNIQYF

j_gene: TRBJ2-7
d_gene: .
v_gene: TRBV6-1
abundance: .
CDR3nt: TGTGCCAGCAGTGAGCTCTCCGCCGCGCAGTACTTC
CDR3aa: CASSELSAAQYF

j_gene: TRBJ1-2
d_gene: .
v_gene: TRBV28
abundance: .
CDR3nt: TGTGCCAGCACCACAAGTTTCTCCCCGAGCTATGGCTACACCTTC
CDR3aa: CASTTSFSPSYGYTF

j_gene: TRBJ2-7
d_gene: TRBD1
v_gene: TRBV9
abundance: once
CDR3nt: TGTGCCAGCAGCACTCGTCCGGGACAGGGTCCCTACGAGCAGTACTTC
CDR3aa: CASSTRPGQGPYEQYF

j_gene: TRBJ1-1
d_gene: .
v_gene: TRBV5-1
abundance: .
CDR3nt: TGCGCCAGCAGCTTGAACCAACGGGTGGCTGAAGCTTTCTTT
CDR3aa: CASSLNQRVAEAFF

j_gene: TRBJ2-1
d_gene: .
v_gene: TRBV6-5
abundance: .
CDR3nt: TGTGCCAGCAGTCGAACGCGGGACCTGAGGGGTGAGCAGTTCTTC
CDR3aa: CASSRTRDLRGEQFF

j_gene: TRBJ2-2
d_gene: .
v_gene: TRBV6-5
abundance: .
CDR3nt: TGTGCCAGCAGTTACGGCATTGCGGGGGAGCTGTTTTTT
CDR3aa: CASSYGIAGELFF

j_gene: TRBJ1-4
d_gene: TRBD1
v_gene: TRBV5-1
abundance: .
CDR3nt: TGCGCCAGCAGCTTGGTGACAGGGGCTGACCTCGAAAAACTGTTTTTT
CDR3aa: CASSLVTGADLEKLFF

j_gene: TRBJ1-1
d_gene: .
v_gene: TRBV19
abundance: once
CDR3nt: TGTGCCAGCCTCACGACCGGCGGGACCACTGAAGCTTTCTTT
CDR3aa: CASLTTGGTTEAFF

j_gene: TRBJ2-7
d_gene: TRBD2
v_gene: TRBV5-6
abundance: .
CDR3nt: TGTGCCAGCAGCCCCGGGGGGGTGCGAGGGGAGCAGTACTTC
CDR3aa: CASSPGGVRGEQYF

j_gene: TRBJ2-2
d_gene: TRBD2
v_gene: TRBV6-6
abundance: .
CDR3nt: TGTGCCAGCCGGGATAGCGGGAGGGCGGGGGAGCTGTTTTTT
CDR3aa: CASRDSGRAGELFF

j_gene: TRBJ2-1
d_gene: TRBD1
v_gene: TRBV29-1
abundance: .
CDR3nt: TGCAGCGTGAGGGACAGGGGGAGTTACAATGAGCAGTTCTTC
CDR3aa: CSVRDRGSYNEQFF

j_gene: TRBJ1-2
d_gene: .
v_gene: TRBV9
abundance: .
CDR3nt: TGTGCCAGCAGCGCACAACAGGGCTATGGCTACACCTTC
CDR3aa: CASSAQQGYGYTF

j_gene: TRBJ1-1
d_gene: TRBD1
v_gene: TRBV27
abundance: .
CDR3nt: TGTGCCAGCAGTCGCCGAGACAGGGTACCTGTTAACACTGAAGCTTTCTTT
CDR3aa: CASSRRDRVPVNTEAFF

j_gene: TRBJ1-4
d_gene: .
v_gene: TRBV18
abundance: once
CDR3nt: TGTGCCAGCTCACCGAGGGGGGCTAATGAAAAACTGTTTTTT
CDR3aa: CASSPRGANEKLFF

j_gene: TRBJ2-7
d_gene: .
v_gene: TRBV7-2
abundance: .
CDR3nt: TGTGCCAGCAGCTCGCACCAGGGGCCCTACGAGCAGTACTTC
CDR3aa: CASSSHQGPYEQYF

j_gene: TRBJ2-1
d_gene: .
v_gene: TRBV6-4
abundance: .
CDR3nt: TGTGCCAGCAGTGGGCAGGGGGGTTTGGATGAGCAGTTCTTC
CDR3aa: CASSGQGGLDEQFF

j_gene: TRBJ2-3
d_gene: TRBD1
v_gene: TRBV15
abundance: .
CDR3nt: TGTGCCACCAGCAGAGGACAGGGGGAAACAGATACGCAGTATTTT
CDR3aa: CATSRGQGETDTQYF

j_gene: TRBJ1-5
d_gene: .
v_gene: TRBV20-1
abundance: .
CDR3nt: TGCAGTGCTAGTCCGGGTCAGCCCCAGCATTTT
CDR3aa: CSASPGQPQHF

j_gene: TRBJ1-1
d_gene: TRBD1
v_gene: TRBV19
abundance: .
CDR3nt: TGTGCCAGTAGCCGTTCCAGCAGGGGGCAGAGCACTGAAGCTTTCTTT
CDR3aa: CASSRSSRGQSTEAFF

j_gene: TRBJ1-5
d_gene: TRBD1
v_gene: TRBV9
abundance: .
CDR3nt: TGTGCCAGCAGCGTACAGGGGGATAGCAATCAGCCCCAGCATTTT
CDR3aa: CASSVQGDSNQPQHF

j_gene: TRBJ2-7
d_gene: .
v_gene: TRBV18
abundance: .
CDR3nt: TGTGCCAGCTCACCATCCACCGGGGGTGGCGAGCAGTACTTC
CDR3aa: CASSPSTGGGEQYF

j_gene: TRBJ2-1
d_gene: TRBD2
v_gene: TRBV6-6
abundance: .
CDR3nt: TGTGCCAGCAGTTTTCAGCGGGGACAGCAGTTCTTC
CDR3aa: CASSFQRGQQFF

j_gene: TRBJ2-6
d_gene: .
v_gene: TRBV11-2
abundance: .
CDR3nt: TGTGCCAGCAGAACCTTCAGGTCTGGGGCCAACGTCCTGACTTTC
CDR3aa: CASRTFRSGANVLTF

j_gene: TRBJ2-7
d_gene: .
v_gene: TRBV4-1
abundance: .
CDR3nt: TGCGCCAGCAGCCAAGCGGGGATCTACGAGCAGTACTTC
CDR3aa: CASSQAGIYEQYF

j_gene: TRBJ2-6
d_gene: .
v_gene: TRBV5-6
abundance: .
CDR3nt: TGTGCGACCGATGCAACGTCCGGGGCCAACGTCCTGACTTTC
CDR3aa: CATDATSGANVLTF

j_gene: TRBJ2-4
d_gene: .
v_gene: TRBV6-5
abundance: .
CDR3nt: TGTGCCAGCAGATCTATAACAAACATTCAGTACTTC
CDR3aa: CASRSITNIQYF

j_gene: TRBJ2-7
d_gene: TRBD2
v_gene: TRBV7-2
abundance: .
CDR3nt: TGTGCCAGCAGCTTGATGACTAGCGTTCGCTCCTACGAGCAGTACTTC
CDR3aa: CASSLMTSVRSYEQYF

j_gene: TRBJ2-7
d_gene: .
v_gene: TRBV5-1
abundance: once
CDR3nt: TGCGCCAGCAGCTTGAATGGGGTTCCCCTACCCTACGAGCAGTACTTC
CDR3aa: CASSLNGVPLPYEQYF

j_gene: TRBJ1-5
d_gene: .
v_gene: TRBV7-6
abundance: .
CDR3nt: TGTGCCAGCGTCCGGCCCCAGCATTTT
CDR3aa: CASVRPQHF

j_gene: TRBJ1-5
d_gene: TRBD1
v_gene: TRBV2
abundance: .
CDR3nt: TGTGCCAGCAGAAAAACAGGGGGCGAACAGCCCCAGCATTTT
CDR3aa: CASRKTGGEQPQHF

j_gene: TRBJ1-1
d_gene: TRBD1
v_gene: TRBV28
abundance: .
CDR3nt: TGTGCCAGCAGGCTCGTTGGGACAGCTCAACCTCAAGCTTTCTTT
CDR3aa: CASRLVGTAQPQAFF

j_gene: TRBJ2-3
d_gene: TRBD2
v_gene: TRBV5-4
abundance: .
CDR3nt: TGTGCCAGCAGCTTGGTATTAGCGGGAGCCACAGATACGCAGTATTTT
CDR3aa: CASSLVLAGATDTQYF

j_gene: TRBJ2-6
d_gene: .
v_gene: TRBV7-6
abundance: .
CDR3nt: TGTGCCAGCAGCCCACGGGCGGGGGCGAGCTCTGGGGCCAACGTCCTGACTTTC
CDR3aa: CASSPRAGASSGANVLTF

j_gene: TRBJ2-5
d_gene: TRBD1
v_gene: TRBV29-1
abundance: .
CDR3nt: TGCAGCGTAGCAGGGGGCACTGCGGAAGAGACCCAGTACTTC
CDR3aa: CSVAGGTAEETQYF

j_gene: TRBJ2-1
d_gene: TRBD1
v_gene: TRBV28
abundance: .
CDR3nt: TGTGCCATTCGGGACAGACCTCACAATGAGCAGTTCTTC
CDR3aa: CAIRDRPHNEQFF

j_gene: TRBJ2-5
d_gene: TRBD1
v_gene: TRBV29-1
abundance: .
CDR3nt: TGCAGCGTTGAAGCACGTTCAGGACAGGGGATGGAGACCCAGTACTTC
CDR3aa: CSVEARSGQGMETQYF

j_gene: TRBJ1-5
d_gene: .
v_gene: TRBV6-5
abundance: .
CDR3nt: TGTGCCAGCAGGAGTACAGGGTATAGCAATCAGCCCCAGCATTTT
CDR3aa: CASRSTGYSNQPQHF

j_gene: TRBJ2-3
d_gene: .
v_gene: TRBV5-6
abundance: .
CDR3nt: TGTGCCAGCAGCCCAAGACTAGTACGACTCCATACGCAGTATTTT
CDR3aa: CASSPRLVRLHTQYF

j_gene: TRBJ1-4
d_gene: TRBD1
v_gene: TRBV6-1
abundance: .
CDR3nt: TGTGCCAGCGCGGGACAGAGTAATGAAAAACTGTTTTTT
CDR3aa: CASAGQSNEKLFF

j_gene: TRBJ2-5
d_gene: TRBD2
v_gene: TRBV7-2
abundance: .
CDR3nt: TGTGCCAGCAGCTTATGGGCTAGCGGGGATCAAGAGACCCAGTACTTC
CDR3aa: CASSLWASGDQETQYF

j_gene: TRBJ2-3
d_gene: TRBD2
v_gene: TRBV5-1
abundance: .
CDR3nt: TGCGCCAGCAGCTTGCTCGAACTAGCGGGGACAGATACGCAGTATTTT
CDR3aa: CASSLLELAGTDTQYF

j_gene: TRBJ1-5
d_gene: TRBD1
v_gene: TRBV2
abundance: .
CDR3nt: TGTGCCAGCAGTGATAGGACAGGGGGAAAGCCCCAGCATTTT
CDR3aa: CASSDRTGGKPQHF

j_gene: TRBJ1-4
d_gene: .
v_gene: TRBV28
abundance: .
CDR3nt: TGTGCCAGCAGTCAACCGGGACCCGGGGCGGGTGAAAAACTGTTTTTT
CDR3aa: CASSQPGPGAGEKLFF